One and the same sample provided the 10 T cell receptor beta chains below, sequenced in a study of blood T cell repertoires in COVID-19. Libraries were prepared by immunoSEQ multiplex PCR; TCRdb keeps only in-frame clonotypes and omits some of them. The data contain 300,000 to 450,000 clones, 88% of them singletons. The sample taken for sequencing was PBMCs or T cells enriched from blood (not recorded which). These TCRs come from a woman in her 30s who had been exposed to COVID-19.

The chain is built from TRBV18 and TRBJ2-7, with D perhaps matching TRBD1 (5 bases). Germline loops: CDR1 KGHSH, CDR2 LQKENI. The V end was cut by 0 bases, the J end by 3 bases, with 18 bases between. This CDR3 is 17 amino acids long. CDR3 bases: TGTGCCAGCTCACCACCTAATCCTGTCGACAGAGGCTACGAGCAGTACTTC. Translated, it gives CASSPPNPVDRGYEQYF. The full variable domain, with the rest looked up from reference TRBV18 and TRBJ2-7, is NAGVMQNPRHLVRRRGQEARLRCSPMKGHSHVYWYRQLPEEGLKFMVYLQKENIIDESGMPKERFSAEFPKEGPSILRIQQVVRGDSAAYFCASSPPNPVDRGYEQYFGPGTRLTVT.

DNA of the CDR3: TGTGCCAGCAGTAATTCCCCCGAGGGCACAGATACGCAGTATTTT. Its protein product is CASSNSPEGTDTQYF. This chain uses TRBV6-4 with TRBJ2-3; unclear D gene. V was pared by 5 bases and J by 1 base, with 13 bases between. Germline CDR1 and CDR2: MRHNA and SNTAGT. The CDR3 is made up of 15 amino acids.

This clone was detected only a few times. The rearrangement uses TRBV2 and TRBJ1-5, with D maybe TRBD1 (6 bases). In germline, CDR1 is SNHLY, CDR2 FYNNEI. Trimming pared 7 bases from V and 1 base from J, leaving 14 bases between. The CDR3 sequence is 15 residues long. The CDR3 DNA follows: TGTGCCAGCACCGCCGACAGGTTGAGCAATCAGCCCCAGCATTTT. It translates to CASTADRLSNQPQHF.

This sequence joins TRBV27 and TRBJ1-5, with D hard to call. The length of the CDR3 is 15 residues. Trimming pared 4 bases from V and 0 bases from J, leaving 10 bases between. The germline CDR1 and CDR2 sequences are MNHEY and SMNVEV (reference sequence). CDR3 region: CASSSVSNSNQPQHF. The DNA of the CDR3 is TGTGCCAGCAGTTCAGTCAGTAATAGCAATCAGCCCCAGCATTTT.

The chain joins TRBV5-8 to TRBJ2-1, with 8 bases fitting TRBD1. After removal of 0 bases from V and 2 bases from J, the junction contained 7 bases not matched to a gene. The CDR3 is 17 residues long. CDR1 and CDR2 (germline): SGHTS, YDEGEE. This chain's CDR3 is CASSLESTGVPYNEQFF. The DNA for the CDR3 is TGTGCCAGCAGCTTGGAGTCGACAGGGGTCCCCTACAATGAGCAGTTCTTC.

The V call is TRBV6-6, the J call TRBJ2-1; 9 nucleotides match TRBD2. Germline V gene sequence: CDR1 MNHNY, CDR2 SVGAGI (reference sequence). The CDR3 covers 15 residues. The ends lost 6 bases at V and 5 bases at J; junction bases unmatched: 8. The CDR3 region has the DNA TGTGCCAGCAGAACCACTAGCGGGCCTCACAATGAGCAGTTCTTC. It encodes CASRTTSGPHNEQFF.

The chain uses TRBV11-3 and TRBJ2-5, with 7 nucleotides matching TRBD2. The CDR3 consists of 15 residues. Germline V lookup: CDR1 SGHNT, CDR2 YENEEA. Losses at the gene ends were 2 bases for V and 2 bases for J; bases not matched to a gene: 5. CDR3 DNA: TGTGCCAGCAGCTTATTGGCTAGCGGACAAGAGACCCAGTACTTC. Amino acids: CASSLLASGQETQYF.

The chain carries TRBV27 and TRBJ1-6; D possibly corresponds to TRBD1 (6 bases). The CDR3 extends over 15 amino acids. V gave up 2 bases and J gave up 5 bases, with 10 bases separating them. Germline values: CDR1 MNHEY, CDR2 SMNVEV (reference sequence). The CDR3 bases are TGTGCCAGCAGTTTAATGGGGGCGGATAATTCACCCCTCCACTTT. This sequence encodes CASSLMGADNSPLHF.

The V gene is TRBV15, the J gene TRBJ1-1, with D tentatively TRBD1 (6 bases). The germline V gene has CDR1 LNHNV and CDR2 YYDKDF (reference sequence). The CDR3 is made up of 16 amino acids. Trimming stripped 0 bases from V and 4 bases from J, with 15 bases between. CDR3 sequence (DNA): TGTGCCACCAGCAGAGATGATAGGGGGTTTGGCACTGAAGCTTTCTTT. Protein: CATSRDDRGFGTEAFF.

This sequence joins TRBV18 and TRBJ1-1; D unresolved. CDR1 is KGHSH and CDR2 is LQKENI in the germline V gene. Trimming shortened V by 4 bases and J by 1 base, and 10 bases separated the two germline ends. The CDR3 is made up of 14 amino acids. The CDR3 nucleotides read TGTGCCAGCTCACGAAACACGGGGAACACTGAAGCTTTCTTT. This translates into CASSRNTGNTEAFF.